The clone carrying this TCR beta chain has ten or more counts. The entry originates in a study of Graves' ophthalmopathy and Graves' hyperthyroidism. Exclusion criteria comprised other autoimmune diseases, uncontrolled infections, pregnancy or lactation in patients. RNA transcripts were the source from which TCR beta CDR3 regions were amplified. The authors performed first-round RT-PCR with HTBI primers and then a second-round multiplex PCR. TCRdb processed the multiplex PCR reads anew with MiXCR; each CDR3 protein has one entry. The repertoire consists of a few hundred thousand distinct CDR3 sequences, with 15% to 20% occurring once and the leading ten covering roughly 2.4%. Sample: peripheral blood. This receptor was obtained from an adult woman with stable Graves' hyperthyroidism.

CDR3 DNA sequence: TGCAGTGCTACGGGAGTAGGAGAGCAGTACTTC. Its translation: CSATGVGEQYF. The chain is built from TRBV20-1 and TRBJ2-7; D might be TRBD2 (6 bases). Deletions cut 4 bases from V and 7 bases from J, with 11 bases between. Germline-derived CDR1 and CDR2 are DFQATT and SNEGSKA (reference sequence). The CDR3 totals 11 residues.